This T cell receptor (beta chain) is drawn from a study of blood T cell repertoires in COVID-19. Across the whole study: Samples came from the United States, Italy and Spain, spanning acute and convalescent COVID-19.

This clone was observed a few times. Using immunoSEQ multiplex PCR, the repertoire was profiled, and TCRdb retains in-frame clones only, with some absent. The data contain under 300,000 clones, about 89% of them singletons. The CDR3 loop spans 17 amino acids. The genes are TRBV21-1 and TRBJ2-7; the table gives TRBD1 as D, unverified against the DNA. TRBV21-1 is given as a pseudogene. The sequence derives from a woman aged 35 to 49 who had recovered from COVID-19. The sample was peripheral blood. For the CDR3, the DNA is TGTGCCAGCAGCAAAGTGATGCAGGGTGGGTGGCGTTACGAGCAGTACTTC. It codes for CASSKVMQGGWRYEQYF.